The TCR beta chain under discussion was sequenced for a study of T cell changes during pregnancy in multiple sclerosis. Here immunoSEQ multiplex PCR was the method, and the copy in TCRdb shows in-frame clones only, minus some. The repertoire has tens of thousands of clones, 93% of them found once; the top ten carry around 1.7%. V gave up 1 base and J gave up 8 bases, with 15 bases separating them. This CDR3 comprises 15 residues. The germline V gene has CDR1 SEHNR and CDR2 FQNEAQ (reference sequence). This chain connects TRBV7-9 to TRBJ1-3; D uncertain. This clonotype was obtained from a female donor with multiple sclerosis, enrolled in a pregnancy study. Sequencing used peripheral blood, obtained after pregnancy. The CDR3 loop is CASSLEGGPGYTIYF. The DNA of the CDR3 is TGTGCCAGCAGCTTAGAGGGTGGCCCGGGGTACACCATATATTTT.